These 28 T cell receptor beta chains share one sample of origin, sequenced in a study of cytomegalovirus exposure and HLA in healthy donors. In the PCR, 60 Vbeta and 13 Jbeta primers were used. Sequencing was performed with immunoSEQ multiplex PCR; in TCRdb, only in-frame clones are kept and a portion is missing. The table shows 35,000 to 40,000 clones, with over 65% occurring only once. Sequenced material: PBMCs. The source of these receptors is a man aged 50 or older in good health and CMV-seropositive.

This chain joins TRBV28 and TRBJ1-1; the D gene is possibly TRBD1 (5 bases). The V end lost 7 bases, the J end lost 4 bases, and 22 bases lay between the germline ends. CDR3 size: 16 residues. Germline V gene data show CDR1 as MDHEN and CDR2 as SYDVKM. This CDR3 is CASTPNQGGYGTEAFF. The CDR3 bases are TGTGCCAGCACCCCGAACCAGGGTGGATATGGCACTGAAGCTTTCTTT.

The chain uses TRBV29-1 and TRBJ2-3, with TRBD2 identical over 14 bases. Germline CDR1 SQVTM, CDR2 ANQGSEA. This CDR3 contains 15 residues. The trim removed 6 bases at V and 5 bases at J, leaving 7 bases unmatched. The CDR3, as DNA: TGCAGCGTCTTAGGACTAGCGGGGGGCAAAGATACGCAGTATTTT. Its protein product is CSVLGLAGGKDTQYF.

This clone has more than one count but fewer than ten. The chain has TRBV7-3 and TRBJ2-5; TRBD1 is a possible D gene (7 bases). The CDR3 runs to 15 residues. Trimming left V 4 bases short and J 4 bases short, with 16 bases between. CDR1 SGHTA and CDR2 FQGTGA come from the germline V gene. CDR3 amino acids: CASSYSSQGGETQYF. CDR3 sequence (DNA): TGTGCCAGCAGCTATTCTAGCCAGGGGGGAGAGACCCAGTACTTC.

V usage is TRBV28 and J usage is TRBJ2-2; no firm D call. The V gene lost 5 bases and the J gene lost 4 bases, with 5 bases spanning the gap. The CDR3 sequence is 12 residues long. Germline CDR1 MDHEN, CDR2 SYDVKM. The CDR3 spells CASSILTGELFF. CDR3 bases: TGTGCCAGCAGTATACTCACCGGGGAGCTGTTTTTT.

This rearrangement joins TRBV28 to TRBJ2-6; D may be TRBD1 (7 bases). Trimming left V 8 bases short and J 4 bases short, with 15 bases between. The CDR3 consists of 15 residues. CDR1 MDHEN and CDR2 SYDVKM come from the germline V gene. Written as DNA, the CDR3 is TGTGCCAGCCTCCCCAGGGGGGAAGGGGCCAACGTCCTGACTTTC. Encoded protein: CASLPRGEGANVLTF.

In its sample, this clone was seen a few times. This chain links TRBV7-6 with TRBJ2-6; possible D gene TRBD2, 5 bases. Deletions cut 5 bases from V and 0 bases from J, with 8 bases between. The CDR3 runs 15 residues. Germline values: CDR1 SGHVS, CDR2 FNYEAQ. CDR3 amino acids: CASSRGFSGANVLTF. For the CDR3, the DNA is TGTGCCAGCAGCCGAGGGTTCTCTGGGGCCAACGTCCTGACTTTC.

CDR3 region: CASSTDRGAGELFF. The CDR3, as DNA: TGTGCCAGCAGCACGGACAGGGGAGCCGGGGAGCTGTTTTTT. The chain is built from TRBV7-2 and TRBJ2-2; 9 bases line up with TRBD1. The CDR3 has 14 residues. The ends lost 5 bases at V and 6 bases at J; junction bases unmatched: 4. Germline lookup yields CDR1 SGHTA and CDR2 FQGNSA.

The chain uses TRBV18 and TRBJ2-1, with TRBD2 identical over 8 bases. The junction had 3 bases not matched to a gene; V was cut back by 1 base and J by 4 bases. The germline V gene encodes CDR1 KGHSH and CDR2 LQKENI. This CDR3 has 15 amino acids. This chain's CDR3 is CASSPRAGEYNEQFF. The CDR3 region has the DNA TGTGCCAGCTCACCACGAGCGGGGGAGTACAATGAGCAGTTCTTC.

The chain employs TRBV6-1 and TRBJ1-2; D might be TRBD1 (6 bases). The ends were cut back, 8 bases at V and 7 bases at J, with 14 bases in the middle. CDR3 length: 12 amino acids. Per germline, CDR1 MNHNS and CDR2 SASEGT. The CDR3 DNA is TGTGCCAGCGGGGGCTTTATGGGTGGCTACACCTTC. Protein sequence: CASGGFMGGYTF.

The DNA for the CDR3 is TGTGCCAGCAGTGCCGGGACCGACCGCCGGGAGCAGTACTTC. Its translation is CASSAGTDRREQYF. J is TRBJ2-5 and V is TRBV25-1, with TRBD2 as a possible D gene (6 bases). The CDR3 totals 14 residues. Germline V CDR1 and CDR2: MGHDK, SYGVNS. Trimming left V 4 bases short and J 11 bases short, with 20 bases between. The full variable domain, its missing parts supplied by reference TRBV25-1 and TRBJ2-5, is EADIYQTPRYLVIGTGKKITLECSQTMGHDKMYWYQQDPGMELHLIHYSYGVNSTEKGDLSSESTVSRIRTEHFPLTLESARPSHTSQYLCASSAGTDRREQYFGPGTRLLVL.

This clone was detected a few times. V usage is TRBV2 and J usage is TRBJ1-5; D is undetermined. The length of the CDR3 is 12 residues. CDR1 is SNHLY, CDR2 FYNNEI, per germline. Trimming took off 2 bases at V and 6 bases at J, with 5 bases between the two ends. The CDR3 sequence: CASSESGQPQHF. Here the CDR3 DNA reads TGTGCCAGCAGTGAATCGGGTCAGCCCCAGCATTTT.

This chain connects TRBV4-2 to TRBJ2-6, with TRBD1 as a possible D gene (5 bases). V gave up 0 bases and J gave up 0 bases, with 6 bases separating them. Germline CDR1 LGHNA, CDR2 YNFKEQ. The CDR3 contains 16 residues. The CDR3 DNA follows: TGTGCCAGCAGCCAAGATACAGGCTCTGGGGCCAACGTCCTGACTTTC. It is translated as CASSQDTGSGANVLTF.

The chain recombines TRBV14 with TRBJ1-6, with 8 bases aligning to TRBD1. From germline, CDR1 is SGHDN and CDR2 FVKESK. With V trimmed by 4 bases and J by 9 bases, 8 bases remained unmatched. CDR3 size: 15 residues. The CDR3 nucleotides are TGTGCCAGCAGCCCGCAGGGGGCGACGGGTTCACCCCTCCACTTT. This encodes CASSPQGATGSPLHF.

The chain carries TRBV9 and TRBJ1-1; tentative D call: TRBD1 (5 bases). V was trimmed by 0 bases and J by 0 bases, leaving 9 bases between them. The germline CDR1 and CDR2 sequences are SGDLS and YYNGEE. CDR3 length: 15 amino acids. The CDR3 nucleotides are TGTGCCAGCAGCGTAGGGGAGGGGTTGAACACTGAAGCTTTCTTT. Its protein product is CASSVGEGLNTEAFF. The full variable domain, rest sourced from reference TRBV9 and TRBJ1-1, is DSGVTQTPKHLITATGQRVTLRCSPRSGDLSVYWYQQSLDQGLQFLIQYYNGEERAKGNILERFSAQQFPDLHSELNLSSLELGDSALYFCASSVGEGLNTEAFFGQGTRLTVV.

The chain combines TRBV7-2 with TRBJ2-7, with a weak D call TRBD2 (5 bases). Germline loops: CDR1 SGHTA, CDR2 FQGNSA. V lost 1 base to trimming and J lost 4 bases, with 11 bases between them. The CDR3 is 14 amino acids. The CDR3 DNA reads TGTGCCAGCAGCTTAGGTAGGGAGCTGTACGAGCAGTACTTC. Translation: CASSLGRELYEQYF.

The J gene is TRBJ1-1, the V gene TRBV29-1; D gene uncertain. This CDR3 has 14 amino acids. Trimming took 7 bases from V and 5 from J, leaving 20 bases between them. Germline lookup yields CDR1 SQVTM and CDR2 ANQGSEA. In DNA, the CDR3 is TGCAGCGGTGCATCTTGGGGAGAAGGGACTGAAGCTTTCTTT. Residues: CSGASWGEGTEAFF.

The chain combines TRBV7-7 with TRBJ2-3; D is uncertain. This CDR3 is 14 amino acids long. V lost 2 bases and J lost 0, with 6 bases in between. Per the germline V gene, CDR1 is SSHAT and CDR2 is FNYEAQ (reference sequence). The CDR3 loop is CASSLRESTDTQYF. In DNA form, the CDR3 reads TGTGCCAGCAGCTTAAGAGAAAGCACAGATACGCAGTATTTT. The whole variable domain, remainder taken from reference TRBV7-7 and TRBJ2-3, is GAGVSQSPRYKVTKRGQDVTLRCDPISSHATLYWYQQALGQGPEFLTYFNYEAQPDKSGLPSDRFSAERPEGSISTLTIQRTEQRDSAMYRCASSLRESTDTQYFGPGTRLTVL.

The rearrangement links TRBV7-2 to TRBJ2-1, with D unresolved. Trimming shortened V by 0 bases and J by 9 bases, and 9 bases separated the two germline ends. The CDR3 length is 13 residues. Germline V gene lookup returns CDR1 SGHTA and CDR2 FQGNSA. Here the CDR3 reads CASSLARGREQFF. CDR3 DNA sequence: TGTGCCAGCAGCTTAGCGCGAGGCCGTGAGCAGTTCTTC.

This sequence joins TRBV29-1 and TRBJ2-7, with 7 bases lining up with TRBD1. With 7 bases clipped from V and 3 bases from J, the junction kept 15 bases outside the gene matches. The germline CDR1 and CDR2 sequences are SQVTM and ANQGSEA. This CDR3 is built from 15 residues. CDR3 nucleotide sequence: TGCAGCGCCGTAAGGGCTACAGGGGTCTACTACGAGCAGTACTTC. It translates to CSAVRATGVYYEQYF.

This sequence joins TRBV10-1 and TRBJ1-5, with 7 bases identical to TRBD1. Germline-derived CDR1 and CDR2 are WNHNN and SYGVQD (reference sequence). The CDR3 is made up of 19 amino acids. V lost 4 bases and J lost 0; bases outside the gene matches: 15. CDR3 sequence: CASSGLRDRSLYSNQPQHF. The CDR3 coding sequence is TGCGCCAGCAGTGGGTTAAGGGACAGAAGCCTCTATAGCAATCAGCCCCAGCATTTT.

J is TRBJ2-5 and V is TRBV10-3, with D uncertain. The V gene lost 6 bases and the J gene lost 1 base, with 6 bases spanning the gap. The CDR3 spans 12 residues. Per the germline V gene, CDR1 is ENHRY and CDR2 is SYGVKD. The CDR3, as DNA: TGTGCCATCAGGGCTAGCCAAGAGACCCAGTACTTC. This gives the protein CAIRASQETQYF.

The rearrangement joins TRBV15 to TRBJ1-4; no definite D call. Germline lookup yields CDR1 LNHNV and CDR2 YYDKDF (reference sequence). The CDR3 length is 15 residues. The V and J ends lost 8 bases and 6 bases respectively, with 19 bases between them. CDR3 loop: CATAFGRESYEKLFF. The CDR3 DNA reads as TGTGCCACCGCCTTCGGAAGGGAGAGTTATGAAAAACTGTTTTTT.

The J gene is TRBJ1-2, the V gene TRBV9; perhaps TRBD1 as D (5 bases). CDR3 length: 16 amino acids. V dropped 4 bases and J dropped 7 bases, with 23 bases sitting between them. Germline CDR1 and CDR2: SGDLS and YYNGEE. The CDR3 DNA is TGTGCCAGCAGCCTCTACTTGAGGCAGGGAATAAGTGGCTACACCTTC. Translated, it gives CASSLYLRQGISGYTF.

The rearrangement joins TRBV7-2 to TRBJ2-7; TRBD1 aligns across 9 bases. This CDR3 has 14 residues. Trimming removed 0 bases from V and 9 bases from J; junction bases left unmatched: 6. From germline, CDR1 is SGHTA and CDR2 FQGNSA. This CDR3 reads CASSLARGTGLQYF. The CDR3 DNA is TGTGCCAGCAGCTTAGCGCGAGGGACAGGGTTGCAGTACTTC.

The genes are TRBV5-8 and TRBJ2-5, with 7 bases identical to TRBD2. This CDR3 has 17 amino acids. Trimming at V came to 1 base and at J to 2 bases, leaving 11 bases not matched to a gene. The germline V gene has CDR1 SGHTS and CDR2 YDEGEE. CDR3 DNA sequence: TGTGCCAGCAGCTTGTTTGTCTTTGCTAGCGGACAAGAGACCCAGTACTTC. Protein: CASSLFVFASGQETQYF. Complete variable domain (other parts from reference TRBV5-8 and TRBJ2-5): EAGVTQSPTHLIKTRGQQATLRCSPISGHTSVYWYQQALGLGLQFLLWYDEGEERNRGNFPPRFSGRQFPNYSSELNVNALELEDSALYLCASSLFVFASGQETQYFGPGTRLLVL.

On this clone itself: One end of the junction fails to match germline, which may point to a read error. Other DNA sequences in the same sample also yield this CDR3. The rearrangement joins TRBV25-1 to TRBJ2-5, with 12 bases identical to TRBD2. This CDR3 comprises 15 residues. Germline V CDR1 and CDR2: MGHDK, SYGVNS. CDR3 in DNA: TGTGCCAGCAGGCGTCTAGCGGGGGGGGGTGAGACCCAATACTTC. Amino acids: CASRRLAGGGETQYF. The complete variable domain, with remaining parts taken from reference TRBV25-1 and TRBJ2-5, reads EADIYQTPRYLVIGTGKKITLECSQTMGHDKMYWYQQDPGMELHLIHYSYGVNSTEKGDLSSESTVSRIRTEHFPLTLESARPSHTSQYLCASRRLAGGGETQYFGPGTRLLVL.

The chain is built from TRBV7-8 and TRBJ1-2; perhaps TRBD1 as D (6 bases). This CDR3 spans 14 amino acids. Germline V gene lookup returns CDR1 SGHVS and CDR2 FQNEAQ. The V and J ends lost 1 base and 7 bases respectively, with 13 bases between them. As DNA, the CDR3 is TGTGCCAGCAGCTTAGGATTGGGGGCCGGTGGCTACACCTTC. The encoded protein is CASSLGLGAGGYTF.

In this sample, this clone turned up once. This chain's CDR3 is CSVGGGPETYNEQFF. The DNA of the CDR3 is TGCAGCGTTGGGGGGGGACCCGAAACTTACAATGAGCAGTTCTTC. The rearrangement links TRBV29-1 to TRBJ2-1; TRBD2 aligns across 7 bases. The germline CDR1 and CDR2 sequences are SQVTM and ANQGSEA. The trim removed 4 bases at V and 4 bases at J, leaving 10 bases unmatched. The CDR3 is made up of 15 amino acids.